These 9 T cell receptor beta chains were all obtained from the same sample, sequenced in a study of shared clonotypes between healthy human individuals. CD45RO-negative, CCR7-positively selected cells formed the naive CD8 fraction, excluding terminally differentiated effector memory CD45RA+ cells. Sequenced by immunoSEQ multiplex PCR; TCRdb stores in-frame clones only, minus some. The repertoire consists of hundreds of thousands of clones, with around 96% occurring once and the leading ten covering less than 0.12%. The sequenced sample consisted of naive CD8+ T cells sorted from blood. All receptors come from a young woman in good health.

V usage is TRBV7-9 and J usage is TRBJ2-7; possible D gene TRBD2, 5 bases. The CDR3 contains 17 residues. Germline V gene data show CDR1 as SEHNR and CDR2 as FQNEAQ (reference sequence). V shed 2 bases and J shed 4 bases, with 21 bases lying between them. The CDR3 sequence: CASSLFVGEGSPYEQYF. CDR3 in DNA: TGTGCCAGCAGCTTATTTGTCGGGGAAGGGAGTCCGTACGAGCAGTACTTC. Based on the CDR3 plus reference TRBV7-9 and TRBJ2-7, the full variable domain is DTGVSQNPRHKITKRGQNVTFRCDPISEHNRLYWYRQTLGQGPEFLTYFQNEAQLEKSRLLSDRFSAERPKGSFSTLEIQRTEQGDSAMYLCASSLFVGEGSPYEQYFGPGTRLTVT.

In DNA form, the CDR3 reads TGTGCCTGGAGCGGGGGGCAACCGTACCAAGAGACCCAGTACTTC. Its protein product is CAWSGGQPYQETQYF. V is TRBV30 and J is TRBJ2-5; the D gene is possibly TRBD2 (7 bases). Germline V gives CDR1 GTSNPN, CDR2 SVGIG (reference sequence). Between the trimmed V and J ends, which lost 3 bases and 0 bases, there was a span of 14 bases. CDR3 size: 15 residues.

The genes are TRBV27 and TRBJ2-6, with TRBD2 matching 7 bases. The trim removed 7 bases at V and 2 bases at J, leaving 5 bases unmatched. This CDR3 is 15 amino acids long. Per the germline V gene, CDR1 is MNHEY and CDR2 is SMNVEV (reference sequence). This CDR3 reads CASTPRGAGANVLTF. DNA of the CDR3: TGTGCCAGCACCCCTCGGGGGGCTGGGGCCAACGTCCTGACTTTC.

J is TRBJ1-1 and V is TRBV28, with TRBD1 matching over 7 bases. Unmatched junction bases numbered 5, after V lost 4 bases and J lost 3 bases. The CDR3 sequence is 14 residues long. Germline-derived CDR1 and CDR2 are MDHEN and SYDVKM. The CDR3 DNA follows: TGTGCCAGCAGTTCCAGGGGGTCTGACACTGAAGCTTTCTTT. Its translation is CASSSRGSDTEAFF.

J is TRBJ2-1 and V is TRBV27, with 7 bases lining up with TRBD2. The CDR3 runs to 13 residues. The trim removed 3 bases at V and 6 bases at J, leaving 2 bases unmatched. In germline, CDR1 is MNHEY, CDR2 SMNVEV (reference sequence). CDR3 amino acids: CASSFGRSNEQFF. The DNA for the CDR3 is TGTGCCAGCAGTTTCGGGAGGAGCAATGAGCAGTTCTTC.

V usage is TRBV7-2 and J usage is TRBJ2-2; D is unclear. The V and J ends lost 4 bases and 8 bases respectively, with 11 bases between them. CDR1 and CDR2 from the germline V gene are SGHTA and FQGNSA. CDR3 length: 13 amino acids. Here the CDR3 DNA reads TGTGCCAGCAGCTCCTTTCCAAGTGGGGAGCTGTTTTTT. This encodes CASSSFPSGELFF.

This chain connects TRBV7-2 to TRBJ1-1; TRBD1 agrees at 9 bases. The CDR3 is 11 amino acids. V dropped 10 bases and J dropped 8; count of bases not matched to a gene: 5. From germline, CDR1 is SGHTA and CDR2 FQGNSA. In DNA form, the CDR3 reads TGTGCCATCCCGGACAGGGGAGAAGCTTTCTTT. Translating gives CAIPDRGEAFF.

The chain links TRBV15 to TRBJ2-7, with a possible D match to TRBD2 (5 bases). V was trimmed by 0 bases and J by 3 bases, leaving 12 bases between them. CDR1 and CDR2 from the germline V gene are LNHNV and YYDKDF (reference sequence). The CDR3 length is 15 residues. The CDR3 sequence: CATSRDRLAGYEQYF. The CDR3 nucleotides read TGTGCCACCAGCAGAGACCGCTTGGCGGGCTACGAGCAGTACTTC.

Comments on this clone: The sample carries other DNA sequences with the same CDR3. The chain combines TRBV7-9 with TRBJ2-7, with 9 bases matching TRBD2. The junction had 6 bases not matched to a gene; V was cut back by 6 bases and J by 3 bases. Per germline, CDR1 SEHNR and CDR2 FQNEAQ (reference sequence). The CDR3 spans 14 residues. The CDR3 spells CASSPGLAYYEQYF. The CDR3 DNA reads TGTGCCAGCAGTCCTGGACTAGCGTACTACGAGCAGTACTTC. The whole variable domain, remainder taken from reference TRBV7-9 and TRBJ2-7, is DTGVSQNPRHKITKRGQNVTFRCDPISEHNRLYWYRQTLGQGPEFLTYFQNEAQLEKSRLLSDRFSAERPKGSFSTLEIQRTEQGDSAMYLCASSPGLAYYEQYFGPGTRLTVT.